Listed here are 19 T cell receptor beta chains from one sample, sequenced in a study of T cells in Graves' hyperthyroidism and ophthalmopathy. Amplification yielded TCR beta CDR3 regions, with RNA transcripts as the source. Using the HTBI primer set, a first-round RT-PCR was run on the TCR CDR3. TCRdb reprocessed the multiplex PCR reads via MiXCR and lists one record per CDR3 protein. The sample has about 510,000 distinct CDR3 sequences, around 15% seen once; the top ten hold approximately 15%. Material: blood. All receptors come from a woman between 40 and 50 years old with Graves' hyperthyroidism.

This clonotype was detected ten times or more. J is TRBJ1-4 and V is TRBV11-2; D unresolved. Germline loops: CDR1 SGHAT, CDR2 FQNNGV. V was clipped by 4 bases and J by 4 bases, with 13 bases between them. CDR3 length: 15 residues. The CDR3 spells CASSSRLIGNEKLFF. For the CDR3, the DNA is TGTGCCAGCAGCTCGAGATTGATTGGTAATGAAAAACTGTTTTTT.

This clonotype turned up a few times. The chain joins TRBV5-6 to TRBJ1-1; perhaps TRBD1 as D (5 bases). Germline V gene lookup returns CDR1 SGHDT and CDR2 YYEEEE. V was pared by 4 bases and J by 6 bases, with 13 bases between. The CDR3 has 13 residues. As DNA, the CDR3 is TGTGCCAGCAGCGGCCGACAGCGCCCTGAAGCTTTCTTT. It encodes CASSGRQRPEAFF.

V is TRBV20-1 and J is TRBJ1-1; D might be TRBD1 (5 bases). CDR3 length equals 18 residues. Trimming took 0 bases from V and 1 from J, leaving 21 bases between them. CDR1 and CDR2 from the germline V gene are DFQATT and SNEGSKA (reference sequence). The CDR3 DNA sequence: TGCAGTGCTAGAGATCTCAGGAGAGCTCAGGGTCCGAACACTGAAGCTTTCTTT. It specifies CSARDLRRAQGPNTEAFF.

This clonotype was observed a single time. A much larger clone sits a single nucleotide away, making a read error possible. The rearrangement uses TRBV10-3 and TRBJ2-7, with TRBD1 matching over 9 bases. Germline V gives CDR1 ENHRY, CDR2 SYGVKD. This CDR3 is 14 amino acids long. V lost 3 bases to trimming and J lost 3 bases; unmatched junction nucleotides: 3. Here the CDR3 DNA reads TGTGCCATCAGTGAAGGGACAGGGAACTACGAGCAGTACTTC. Its protein product is CAISEGTGNYEQYF.

In its sample, this clonotype was seen many times. The rearrangement uses TRBV2 and TRBJ1-2; D call uncertain. Per the germline V gene, CDR1 is SNHLY and CDR2 is FYNNEI. V lost 2 bases to trimming and J lost 2 bases, with 9 bases between them. This CDR3 comprises 14 residues. CDR3 protein: CASSETVQNYGYTF. The CDR3 region has the DNA TGTGCCAGCAGTGAAACCGTACAGAACTATGGCTACACCTTC.

This clonotype was seen only a few times. The J gene is TRBJ1-6, the V gene TRBV28, with no clear D. The CDR3 runs to 16 residues. CDR1 is MDHEN, CDR2 SYDVKM, per germline. The germline V and J ends were trimmed by 4 bases and 1 base, with 11 bases remaining between them. CDR3 amino acids: CASSSPQVSYNSPLHF. For the CDR3, the DNA is TGTGCCAGCAGTTCCCCCCAGGTGTCCTATAATTCACCCCTCCACTTT.

This clonotype appeared many times. The chain joins TRBV11-3 to TRBJ2-1; the D gene is possibly TRBD1 (5 bases). In germline, CDR1 is SGHNT, CDR2 YENEEA. The CDR3 spans 15 residues. Trimming removed 4 bases at V and 4 bases at J, with 14 bases between. CDR3 nucleotides: TGTGCCAGCAGCTCTAACATAGGGGCATACAATGAGCAGTTCTTC. It encodes CASSSNIGAYNEQFF.

This clonotype was observed many times. This chain joins TRBV7-9 and TRBJ2-5; 7 nucleotides match TRBD2. Germline assignment: CDR1 SEHNR and CDR2 FQNEAQ (reference sequence). CDR3 length: 12 residues. V dropped 2 bases and J dropped 12; count of bases not matched to a gene: 6. The CDR3 here is CASSLSGGRKYF. The CDR3 bases are TGTGCCAGCAGCTTATCGGGGGGAAGGAAGTACTTC.

This clonotype was detected ten times or more. This sequence joins TRBV25-1 and TRBJ2-7, with 7 bases identical to TRBD1. The V gene end was trimmed by 1 base and the J gene end by 0 bases; junction bases not matched to a gene: 6. There are 16 residues in the CDR3. CDR1 is MGHDK and CDR2 is SYGVNS in the germline V gene. In DNA form, the CDR3 reads TGTGCCAGCAGTGAATTTCGCCAGGGGGACTCCTACGAGCAGTACTTC. Translating it yields CASSEFRQGDSYEQYF.

A word on this clonotype: A much bigger clone sits one base away, suggesting this may be a read error. This chain connects TRBV24-1 to TRBJ2-1, with a weak D call TRBD2 (6 bases). The DNA end is more similar to TRBJ2-7, so the J call may be wrong. CDR3 size: 15 residues. Per germline, CDR1 KGHDR and CDR2 SFDVKD. The CDR3: CATQPGGTSYNEQYF. The CDR3 region has the DNA TGTGCCACCCAACCCGGCGGGACCTCCTACAATGAGCAGTACTTC.

This clonotype was seen many times. The chain employs TRBV7-9 and TRBJ2-2, with 8 bases lining up with TRBD2. The CDR3 spans 16 residues. Trimming removed 5 bases from V and 8 bases from J; junction bases left unmatched: 13. Germline CDR1 is SEHNR and CDR2 is FQNEAQ (reference sequence). The CDR3 DNA follows: TGTGCCAGCAGCCAAGGGACTAGTGCATTGACAGGGGAGCTGTTTTTT. It yields the protein CASSQGTSALTGELFF. The entire variable domain, with the rest obtained from reference TRBV7-9 and TRBJ2-2, is as follows: DTGVSQNPRHKITKRGQNVTFRCDPISEHNRLYWYRQTLGQGPEFLTYFQNEAQLEKSRLLSDRFSAERPKGSFSTLEIQRTEQGDSAMYLCASSQGTSALTGELFFGEGSRLTVL.

This clonotype was counted only a few times. The gene calls are TRBV5-1 and TRBJ1-6; TRBD1 matches 7 bases. Germline V gene data show CDR1 as SGHRS and CDR2 as YFSETQ. The J segment lost 9 bases and the V segment lost 2 bases, leaving 2 bases of the junction unmatched. The CDR3 is 13 residues long. This chain's CDR3 is CASSLNRGSPLHF. CDR3 nucleotides: TGCGCCAGCAGCTTAAACAGGGGTTCACCCCTCCACTTT.

The sample holds many counts of this clonotype. The genes are TRBV12-3 or TRBV12-4 and TRBJ2-3; TRBD1 matches at 7 bases. V shed 6 bases and J 5 bases; nucleotides not matched to a gene: 11. The CDR3 consists of 15 residues. The CDR3 DNA reads as TGTGCCAGCAGGGGGGACAGAACAATCGGAGATACGCAGTATTTT. It yields the protein CASRGDRTIGDTQYF.

This clonotype was picked up many times. This rearrangement joins TRBV28 to TRBJ1-2; D ambiguous. The CDR3 runs to 14 residues. Germline CDR1 reads MDHEN; CDR2 reads SYDVKM. Trimming removed 2 bases at V and 8 bases at J, with 15 bases between. This CDR3 reads CASSLSPSTRGYTF. CDR3 coding DNA: TGTGCCAGCAGTTTAAGTCCGTCGACGAGGGGCTACACCTTC.

The chain links TRBV15 to TRBJ2-7; TRBD2 might be the D (5 bases). CDR1 is LNHNV, CDR2 YYDKDF, per germline (reference sequence). V lost 0 bases, J lost 1 base, and 7 bases lay in between. The CDR3 spans 14 residues. CDR3 protein: CATSRDAGSYEQYF. The CDR3 DNA reads as TGTGCCACCAGCAGAGATGCGGGTTCCTACGAGCAGTACTTC.

V is TRBV4-1 and J is TRBJ1-5; tentative D call: TRBD1 (5 bases). V was cut by 4 bases and J by 0 bases, with 13 bases left in between. Germline CDR1 MGHRA, CDR2 YSYEKL. The CDR3 has 16 amino acids. CDR3 DNA sequence: TGCGCCAGCAGCCTTGGGACGGGGGATAGCAATCAGCCCCAGCATTTT. It codes for CASSLGTGDSNQPQHF.

This clonotype was detected many times. The chain recombines TRBV20-1 with TRBJ2-7; TRBD1 agrees at 9 bases. With V trimmed by 0 bases and J by 1 base, 4 bases remained unmatched. The V gene's germline CDR1 is DFQATT and CDR2 SNEGSKA (reference sequence). This CDR3 is 15 amino acids long. The CDR3 nucleotides are TGCAGTGCTAGAGATCAGGGACAGGGATCCTACGAGCAGTACTTC. It yields the protein CSARDQGQGSYEQYF.

This clonotype came up many times. J is TRBJ2-3 and V is TRBV7-8; no reliable D call. The germline V gene encodes CDR1 SGHVS and CDR2 FQNEAQ. This CDR3 is 15 amino acids long. V lost 1 base to trimming and J lost 5 bases, with 13 bases between them. CDR3 amino acids: CASSLVLLVQDTQYF. CDR3 coding DNA: TGTGCCAGCAGCTTAGTTTTGCTAGTCCAAGATACGCAGTATTTT. Complete variable domain (other parts from reference TRBV7-8 and TRBJ2-3): GAGVSQSPRYKVAKRGQDVALRCDPISGHVSLFWYQQALGQGPEFLTYFQNEAQLDKSGLPSDRFFAERPEGSVSTLKIQRTQQEDSAVYLCASSLVLLVQDTQYFGPGTRLTVL.

This clonotype was seen many times. This rearrangement joins TRBV5-1 to TRBJ2-2; 7 bases fit TRBD1. Germline values: CDR1 SGHRS, CDR2 YFSETQ. With 3 bases clipped from V and 4 bases from J, the junction kept 3 bases outside the gene matches. The CDR3 covers 14 residues. DNA of the CDR3: TGCGCCAGCAGCTCGGGACAGCCCACCGGGGAGCTGTTTTTT. Translating it yields CASSSGQPTGELFF. The full variable domain, with the rest looked up from reference TRBV5-1 and TRBJ2-2, is KAGVTQTPRYLIKTRGQQVTLSCSPISGHRSVSWYQQTPGQGLQFLFEYFSETQRNKGNFPGRFSGRQFSNSRSEMNVSTLELGDSALYLCASSSGQPTGELFFGEGSRLTVL.